This T cell receptor (beta chain) comes out of a study of T cell clonality in common variable immunodeficiency. This clone was seen a handful of times. The read comes to an end 3 residues before the CDR3 does, leaving the germline J gene to fill in the end. This table comes from immunoSEQ multiplex PCR, and its TCRdb copy is limited to in-frame clones, with some not included. The sample has 25,000 to 40,000 clones, none seen only once. V was shortened by 8 bases and J by 5 bases, with 15 bases between the two germline ends. Germline V CDR1 and CDR2: SNHLY, FYNNEI. There are 14 residues in the CDR3. V usage is TRBV2 and J usage is TRBJ1-4, with D uncertain. The specimen was peripheral blood mononuclear cells. The TCR originated in a person aged 18 to 75 in good health. This CDR3 is CASGKYGLNEKLFF. The part of the CDR3 DNA that was read is TGTGCCAGCGGCAAATACGGACTAAATGAAAAA.